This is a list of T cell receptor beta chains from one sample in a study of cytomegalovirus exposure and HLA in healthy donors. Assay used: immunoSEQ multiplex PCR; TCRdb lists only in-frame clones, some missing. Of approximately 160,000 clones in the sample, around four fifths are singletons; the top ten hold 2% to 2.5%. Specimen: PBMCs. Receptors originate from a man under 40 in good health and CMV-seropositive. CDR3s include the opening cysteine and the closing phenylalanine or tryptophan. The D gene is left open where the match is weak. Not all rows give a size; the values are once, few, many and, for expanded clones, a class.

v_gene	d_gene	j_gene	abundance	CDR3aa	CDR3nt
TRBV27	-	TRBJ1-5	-	CASSLRAQGNQPQHF	TGTGCCAGCAGTTTACGTGCTCAGGGCAATCAGCCCCAGCATTTT
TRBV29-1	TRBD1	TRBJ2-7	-	CSVQSPSDRGVGYEQYF	TGCAGCGTTCAATCCCCCTCGGACAGGGGAGTAGGCTACGAGCAGTACTTC
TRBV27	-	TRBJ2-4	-	CASSISGNLRNIQYF	TGTGCCAGCAGTATCAGCGGAAACTTGAGAAACATTCAGTACTTC
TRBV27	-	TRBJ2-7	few	CASFSSSYEQYF	TGTGCCAGCTTCTCTAGCTCCTACGAGCAGTACTTC
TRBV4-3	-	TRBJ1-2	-	CASSHPGNYGYTF	TGCGCCAGCAGCCACCCGGGTAACTATGGCTACACCTTC
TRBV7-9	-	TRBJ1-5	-	CASTNLVGDQPQHF	TGTGCCAGCACCAACTTGGTAGGGGATCAGCCCCAGCATTTT
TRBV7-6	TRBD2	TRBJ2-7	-	CASSSTPLAGREQYF	TGTGCCAGCAGCTCAACCCCACTAGCGGGGCGCGAGCAGTACTTC
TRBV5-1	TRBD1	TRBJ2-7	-	CASSFGTGFYEQYF	TGCGCCAGCAGCTTCGGGACAGGGTTCTACGAGCAGTACTTC
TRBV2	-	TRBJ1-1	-	CASRGGVEAFF	TGTGCCAGCAGGGGGGGTGTAGAAGCTTTCTTT
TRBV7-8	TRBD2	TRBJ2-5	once	CASSLGGGETQYF	TGTGCCAGCAGCTTAGGGGGAGGGGAGACCCAGTACTTC
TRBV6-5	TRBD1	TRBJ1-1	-	CASRARTGGGTEAFF	TGTGCCAGCAGGGCGAGGACAGGGGGAGGCACTGAAGCTTTCTTT
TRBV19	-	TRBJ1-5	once	CASSISDQPQHF	TGTGCCAGTAGTATTTCCGATCAGCCCCAGCATTTT
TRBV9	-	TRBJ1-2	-	CASSDPRLGADGYTF	TGTGCCAGCAGCGACCCGAGGTTGGGGGCGGATGGCTACACCTTC
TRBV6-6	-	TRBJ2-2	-	CASSMGPTGELFF	TGTGCCAGCAGTATGGGCCCGACCGGGGAGCTGTTTTTT
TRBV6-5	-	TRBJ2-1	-	CASSYGGALYNEQFF	TGTGCCAGCAGTTACGGGGGGGCCCTCTACAATGAGCAGTTCTTC
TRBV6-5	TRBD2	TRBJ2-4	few	CASRLAGVAGNIQYF	TGTGCCAGCCGACTAGCGGGGGTCGCTGGAAACATTCAGTACTTC
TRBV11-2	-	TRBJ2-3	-	CASSRLSADTQYF	TGTGCCAGCAGCCGACTATCCGCAGATACGCAGTATTTT
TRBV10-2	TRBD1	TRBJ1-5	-	CASSDPGTEESQPQHF	TGCGCCAGCAGTGACCCCGGGACAGAGGAGAGTCAGCCCCAGCATTTT
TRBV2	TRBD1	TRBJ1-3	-	CASSTDRVGGNTIYF	TGTGCCAGCAGTACTGACAGGGTGGGAGGAAACACCATATATTTT
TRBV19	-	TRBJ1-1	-	CASSIVGGYTEAFF	TGTGCCAGTAGTATCGTGGGGGGTTACACTGAAGCTTTCTTT
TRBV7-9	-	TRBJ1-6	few	CASSLTREAYSPLHF	TGTGCCAGCAGCCTAACCAGGGAAGCCTATTCACCCCTCCACTTT
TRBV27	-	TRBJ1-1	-	CASSRSGLGTEAFF	TGTGCCAGCAGCCGAAGCGGGTTAGGAACTGAAGCTTTCTTT
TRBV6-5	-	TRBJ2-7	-	CASSPSRVYEQYF	TGTGCCAGCAGTCCCTCACGGGTGTACGAGCAGTACTTC
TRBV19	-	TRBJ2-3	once	CASSIGPRAGAPATQYF	TGTGCCAGTAGTATAGGACCCCGGGCGGGGGCTCCAGCAACGCAGTATTTT
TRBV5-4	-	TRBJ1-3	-	CASSLDASSSGNTIYF	TGTGCCAGCAGCTTGGATGCCAGTTCCTCTGGAAACACCATATATTTT
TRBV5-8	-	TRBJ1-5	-	CASSTRGWGRNQPQHF	TGTGCCAGCAGCACCAGGGGCTGGGGGCGCAATCAGCCCCAGCATTTT
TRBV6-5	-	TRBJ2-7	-	CASSYSARHYEQYF	TGTGCCAGCAGTTACTCGGCCAGGCACTACGAGCAGTACTTC
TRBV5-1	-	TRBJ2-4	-	CASSLTDKNIQYF	TGCGCCAGCAGCTTGACAGATAAAAACATTCAGTACTTC
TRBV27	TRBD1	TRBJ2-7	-	CASSLEGDRARPYEQYF	TGTGCCAGCAGTTTAGAGGGGGACAGGGCGAGGCCCTACGAGCAGTACTTC
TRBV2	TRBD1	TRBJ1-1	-	CASSPGTGNTEAFF	TGTGCCAGCAGTCCTGGGACAGGGAACACTGAAGCTTTCTTT
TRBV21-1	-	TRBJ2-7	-	CASSDFPGQGLSATYEQYF	TGTGCCAGCAGCGACTTCCCGGGACAGGGGCTCTCCGCCACCTACGAGCAGTACTTC
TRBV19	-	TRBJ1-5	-	CASSDSSPYNQPQHF	TGTGCCAGTAGTGACAGTTCCCCATACAATCAGCCCCAGCATTTT
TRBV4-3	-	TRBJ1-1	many	CASSQWGGGDKNTEAFF	TGCGCCAGCAGCCAGTGGGGTGGGGGCGACAAGAACACTGAAGCTTTCTTT
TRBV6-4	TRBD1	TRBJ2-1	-	CASSDGQVSSYNEQFF	TGTGCCAGCAGTGACGGACAGGTGAGCTCCTACAATGAGCAGTTCTTC
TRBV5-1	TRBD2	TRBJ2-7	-	CASSPSGGRYEQYF	TGCGCCAGCAGTCCCAGCGGGGGGCGGTACGAGCAGTACTTC
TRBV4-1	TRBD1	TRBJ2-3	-	CASSQPDRATDTQYF	TGCGCCAGCAGCCAGCCAGACAGGGCAACAGATACGCAGTATTTT
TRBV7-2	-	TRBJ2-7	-	CASSPLTLSYEQYF	TGTGCCAGCAGCCCCTTGACTTTATCCTACGAGCAGTACTTC
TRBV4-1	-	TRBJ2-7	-	CASSRGSSAYEQYF	TGCGCCAGCAGCCGTGGATCCAGCGCCTACGAGCAGTACTTC
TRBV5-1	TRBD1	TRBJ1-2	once	CASSLLTGENYGYTF	TGCGCCAGCAGCTTATTGACAGGGGAGAACTATGGCTACACCTTC
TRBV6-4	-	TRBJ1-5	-	CASSETENQPQHF	TGTGCCAGCAGTGAAACAGAGAATCAGCCCCAGCATTTT
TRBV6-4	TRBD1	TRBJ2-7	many	CASSDVSGTGDSYEQYF	TGTGCCAGCAGTGACGTATCCGGGACAGGAGACTCCTACGAGCAGTACTTC
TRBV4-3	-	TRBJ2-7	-	CASSPFEGAGEQYF	TGCGCCAGCAGCCCTTTTGAAGGGGCTGGGGAGCAGTACTTC
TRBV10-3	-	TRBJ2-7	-	CAIGVGQAQLSYEQYF	TGTGCCATCGGCGTGGGGCAGGCCCAACTCTCCTACGAGCAGTACTTC
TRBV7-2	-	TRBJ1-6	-	CASSPSGAGANSPLHF	TGTGCCAGCAGCCCAAGTGGGGCGGGGGCAAACTCACCCCTCCACTTT
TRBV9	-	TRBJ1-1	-	CASSPAGTLNTEAFF	TGTGCCAGCAGCCCAGCGGGGACCTTGAACACTGAAGCTTTCTTT
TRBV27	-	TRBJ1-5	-	CASSGTGGQPQHF	TGTGCCAGCAGCGGGACGGGGGGACAGCCCCAGCATTTT
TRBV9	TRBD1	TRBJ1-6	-	CASSRGQRNNSPLHF	TGTGCCAGCAGCCGGGGACAGCGAAACAATTCACCCCTCCACTTT
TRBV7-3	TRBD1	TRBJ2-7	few	CASSLRPGQGFYEQYF	TGTGCCAGCAGCTTACGCCCGGGACAGGGATTCTACGAGCAGTACTTC
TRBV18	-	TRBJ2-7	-	CASSLPASQSYEQYF	TGTGCCAGCTCACTACCGGCATCCCAATCCTACGAGCAGTACTTC
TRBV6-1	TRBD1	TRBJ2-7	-	CASSVDRGGEQYF	TGTGCCAGCAGCGTGGACAGGGGTGGAGAGCAGTACTTC
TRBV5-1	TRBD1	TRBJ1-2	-	CASSPGQGDYYGYTF	TGCGCCAGCAGCCCGGGACAGGGGGATTACTATGGCTACACCTTC
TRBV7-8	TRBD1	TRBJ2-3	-	CASSPKDRASTDTQYF	TGTGCCAGCAGCCCAAAAGACAGGGCCTCCACAGATACGCAGTATTTT
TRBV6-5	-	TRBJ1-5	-	CASSYSRADHQPQHF	TGTGCCAGCAGTTACTCGAGGGCAGATCATCAGCCCCAGCATTTT
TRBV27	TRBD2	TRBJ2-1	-	CASSYIPLGRGNSYNEQFF	TGTGCCAGCAGTTATATACCTCTGGGGCGGGGGAACTCCTACAATGAGCAGTTCTTC
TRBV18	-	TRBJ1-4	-	CASSPPSGEKLFF	TGTGCCAGCTCACCACCATCCGGGGAAAAACTGTTTTTT
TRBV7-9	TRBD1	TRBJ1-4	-	CALREGQGNEKLFF	TGTGCCCTACGGGAGGGACAGGGCAATGAAAAACTGTTTTTT
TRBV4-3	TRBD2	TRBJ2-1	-	CASSLWGGGAEVNEQFF	TGCGCCAGCAGCCTCTGGGGCGGGGGGGCCGAGGTCAATGAGCAGTTCTTC
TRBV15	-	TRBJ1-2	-	CATSRDHGGFGGASNYGYTF	TGTGCCACCAGCAGAGACCACGGGGGGTTCGGGGGGGCTAGCAACTATGGCTACACCTTC
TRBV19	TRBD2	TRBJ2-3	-	CASPPSGGHTDTQYF	TGTGCCAGTCCCCCCAGCGGGGGACACACAGATACGCAGTATTTT